This T cell receptor beta chain was sequenced in a study of blood T cells in healthy people across ages. From germline, CDR1 is SGDLS and CDR2 YYNGEE. This CDR3 is built from 16 residues. Russia was home to the donors, healthy Caucasian individuals aged roughly 6 to 95. This clonotype has just a few counts. The junction does not match germline at one end; this may be a read error. Sample-barcoded 5' priming and a J-beta primer mix drove a second PCR of roughly 7 to 11 cycles. In TCRdb, the 5' RACE reads were re-called with MiXCR into one record per CDR3 protein. Seen here are about 800,000 distinct CDR3 sequences, about 25% observed once, and the top ten hold roughly 3.5%. These data are also associated with another study on T cells of mothers and their children.

The rearrangement uses TRBV9 and TRBJ1-2; no clear D gene. This TCR derives from a boy aged 5-17 years in good health. The specimen was blood. CDR3 amino acids: CASSVVPGPVNYDYTF. In nucleotides, the CDR3 is TGTGCCAGCAGCGTAGTTCCGGGCCCTGTTAACTATGACTACACCTTC.